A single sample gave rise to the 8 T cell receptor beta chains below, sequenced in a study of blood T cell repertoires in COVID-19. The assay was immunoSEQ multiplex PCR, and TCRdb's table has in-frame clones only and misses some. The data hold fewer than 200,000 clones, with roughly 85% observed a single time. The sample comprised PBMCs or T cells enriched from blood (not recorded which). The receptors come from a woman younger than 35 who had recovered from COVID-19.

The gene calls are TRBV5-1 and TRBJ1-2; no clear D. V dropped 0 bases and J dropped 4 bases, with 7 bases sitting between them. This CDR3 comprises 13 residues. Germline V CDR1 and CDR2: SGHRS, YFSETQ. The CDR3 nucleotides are TGCGCCAGCAGCTTGGAGGCAGGCTATGGCTACACCTTC. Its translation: CASSLEAGYGYTF.

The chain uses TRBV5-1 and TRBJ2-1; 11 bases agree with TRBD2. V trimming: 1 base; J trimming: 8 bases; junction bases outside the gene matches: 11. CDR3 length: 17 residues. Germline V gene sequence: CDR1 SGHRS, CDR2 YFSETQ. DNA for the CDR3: TGCGCCAGCAGCTTGCCCCTAGCGGGAGGCCCCACCGATGAGCAGTTCTTC. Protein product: CASSLPLAGGPTDEQFF.

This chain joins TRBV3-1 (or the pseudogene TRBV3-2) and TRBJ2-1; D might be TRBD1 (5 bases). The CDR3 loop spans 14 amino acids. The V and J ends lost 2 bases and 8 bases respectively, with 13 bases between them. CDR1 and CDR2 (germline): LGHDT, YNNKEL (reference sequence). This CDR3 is CASSQSQIGDEQFF. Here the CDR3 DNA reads TGTGCCAGCAGCCAATCACAGATAGGGGATGAGCAGTTCTTC.

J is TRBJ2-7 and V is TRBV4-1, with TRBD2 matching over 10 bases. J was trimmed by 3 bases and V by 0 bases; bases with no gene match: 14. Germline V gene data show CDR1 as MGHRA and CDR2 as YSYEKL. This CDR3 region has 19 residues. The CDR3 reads CASSQDPQREGRALYEQYF. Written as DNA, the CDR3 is TGCGCCAGCAGCCAAGATCCCCAGCGGGAGGGCCGGGCCCTCTACGAGCAGTACTTC.

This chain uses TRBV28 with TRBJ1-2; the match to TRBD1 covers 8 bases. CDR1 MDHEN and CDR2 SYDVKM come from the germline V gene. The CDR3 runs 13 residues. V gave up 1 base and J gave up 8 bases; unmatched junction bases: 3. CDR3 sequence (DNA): TGTGCCAGCAGTTTATCGACAGGGGACGGCTACACCTTC. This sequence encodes CASSLSTGDGYTF.

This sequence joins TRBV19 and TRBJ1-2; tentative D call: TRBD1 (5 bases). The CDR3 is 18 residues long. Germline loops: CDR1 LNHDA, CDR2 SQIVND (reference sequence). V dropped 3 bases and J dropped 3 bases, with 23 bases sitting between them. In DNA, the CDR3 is TGTGCCAGTAGTATGGGTTGGCAGGGAAGGGATTTCGACTATGGCTACACCTTC. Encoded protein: CASSMGWQGRDFDYGYTF.

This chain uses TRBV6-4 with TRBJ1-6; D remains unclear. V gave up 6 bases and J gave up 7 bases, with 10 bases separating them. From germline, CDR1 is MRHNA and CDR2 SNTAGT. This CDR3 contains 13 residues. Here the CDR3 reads CASSEAENSPLHF. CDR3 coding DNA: TGTGCCAGCAGCGAGGCAGAAAATTCACCCCTCCACTTT.

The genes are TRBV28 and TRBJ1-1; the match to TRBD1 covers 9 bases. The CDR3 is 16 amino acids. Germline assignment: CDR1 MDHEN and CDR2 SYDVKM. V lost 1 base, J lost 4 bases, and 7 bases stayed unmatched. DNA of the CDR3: TGTGCCAGCAGTTTATCACAGGGGGCGCTGGGCACTGAAGCTTTCTTT. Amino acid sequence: CASSLSQGALGTEAFF.